This T cell receptor (beta chain) was sequenced in a study of blood T cell repertoires in COVID-19. Study-level information: COVID-19 samples from acute and convalescent phases originated in the United States, Italy and Spain.

Followed over time, Seattle patients had been enrolled while infection was active. CDR3 size: 16 residues. Germline CDR1 ENHRY, CDR2 SYGVKD. After removal of 2 bases from V and 7 bases from J, the junction contained 11 bases not matched to a gene. Authors' methods: Cell counts per sample came from amplifying reference gene primers. Produced via immunoSEQ multiplex PCR; TCRdb's table is partial and in-frame only. The D gene and trimming were derived from the DNA, and the V and J assignments and clone size from that table. The data hold fewer than 200,000 clones, with around 83% observed a single time. The TCR was taken from a woman aged 70-85 years with COVID-19, enrolled during active disease. The chain combines TRBV10-3 with TRBJ2-3, with TRBD2 matching 8 bases. The source material was peripheral blood. The CDR3 nucleotides read TGTGCCATCAGTGAGCCCGGACGGGGGGGTTACAATACGCAGTATTTT. The encoded protein is CAISEPGRGGYNTQYF.